The 5 T cell receptor beta chains below all came from one sample that was sequenced in a study of vaccination effects on CD4 cells after COVID-19 (dated by TCRdb to 2022 to 2024). These receptors lack a known antigen. The ViraFEST assay stimulated PBMC with viral peptide pools and then used TCR sequencing to identify antigen-specific CD4+ T cell clonotypes by expansion. After more than 9 days of culture, CD4+ T cells were isolated with the EasySep CD4+ T cell isolation kit. Participants received two doses of either the BNT162b2 or the mRNA-1273 mRNA SARS-CoV-2 vaccine. Library creation used the immunoSEQ multiplex PCR assay. TCRdb limited this immuneACCESS table to in-frame rearrangements with V and J called. A share of clones is missing; checked studies link under half to unresolved V genes, and the rest is unexplained. This sample lists fewer than 80,000 clones; about 67% were detected once. The top ten clones comprise 1.5% to 1.7% of the sample.

The material sequenced was CD4+ T cells from PBMCs cultured with HCoV-229E spike peptides, taken after COVID-19 vaccination. The cell subset or site label, as the study defines it: HCoV-229E spike overlapping peptide pool stimulation. Every receptor here comes from a human donor who received a COVID-19 vaccine.

This chain uses TRBV4-2 with TRBJ1-3; the D is unclear. Between the trimmed V and J ends, which lost 1 base and 0 bases, there was a span of 10 bases. Germline lookup yields CDR1 LGHNA and CDR2 YNFKEQ. The CDR3 runs 16 residues. CDR3 residues: CASSQGNRGSGNTIYF. The CDR3 DNA sequence: TGTGCCAGCAGCCAAGGGAACCGAGGCTCTGGAAACACCATATATTTT.

J is TRBJ2-1 and V is TRBV7-2, with a possible D match to TRBD1 (5 bases). From germline, CDR1 is SGHTA and CDR2 FQGNSA. The CDR3 loop spans 12 amino acids. V was shortened by 0 bases and J by 9 bases, with 6 bases between the two germline ends. CDR3: CASSLARAEQFF. As DNA, the CDR3 is TGTGCCAGCAGCTTAGCCAGGGCTGAGCAGTTCTTC.

V is TRBV19 and J is TRBJ2-3; D may be TRBD1 or TRBD2 (6 bases each). This CDR3 region has 13 residues. Per the germline V gene, CDR1 is LNHDA and CDR2 is SQIVND (reference sequence). V lost 7 bases and J lost 5, with 13 bases in between. CDR3 region: CASTEGGKDTQYF. CDR3 bases: TGTGCCAGTACCGAAGGGGGGAAAGATACGCAGTATTTT. The whole variable domain, filled in from reference TRBV19 and TRBJ2-3, reads DGGITQSPKYLFRKEGQNVTLSCEQNLNHDAMYWYRQDPGQGLRLIYYSQIVNDFQKGDIAEGYSVSREKKESFPLTVTSAQKNPTAFYLCASTEGGKDTQYFGPGTRLTVL.

The gene calls are TRBV4-3 and TRBJ2-3; 9 bases fit TRBD2. Germline CDR1 and CDR2: LGHNA and YSLEER. J lost 0 bases, V lost 6 bases, and 4 bases had no gene match. The CDR3 is 15 residues long. CDR3 coding DNA: TGCGCCAGCAGGCGCGGGGGGGCTAGCACAGATACGCAGTATTTT. Translation: CASRRGGASTDTQYF.

V and J are TRBV20-1 and TRBJ2-3, with 7 bases aligning to TRBD1. In germline, CDR1 is DFQATT, CDR2 SNEGSKA (reference sequence). This CDR3 region has 15 residues. The V and J ends lost 3 bases and 0 bases, in that order; junction bases with no gene match: 6. The CDR3 protein is CSASDPGGSTDTQYF. CDR3 bases: TGCAGTGCTAGTGATCCAGGGGGTAGCACAGATACGCAGTATTTT.